This T cell receptor beta chain was sequenced in a study of shared clonotypes between healthy human individuals. Study-level points and caveats: Represented genetic and exposure-history diversity was restricted by having few donors. Specimens sampled were limited to blood, with tissue repertoires likely differing. Among donors, sharing of clonotypes was expected to be affected by sequencing depth.

Profiling relied on immunoSEQ multiplex PCR, and the TCRdb table lists in-frame clones only, not all of them. Of under 2,500,000 clones in the sample, approximately 94% were seen once. A split of CD4+ cells into CD45RA+ naive and CD45RA-negative memory subsets was performed. Concerning this clone itself: Its matching antigen is unknown.

With 5 bases removed from V and 4 bases from J, the gap between germline ends came to 15 bases. CDR3 size: 13 residues. Germline V lookup: CDR1 GTSNPN, CDR2 SVGIG (reference sequence). The gene calls are TRBV30 and TRBJ2-7; TRBD2 is a possible D gene (5 bases). The source is a man aged 18-30 years in good health. Sequencing was carried out using naive CD4+ T cells sorted from blood. Subset specified: CD45RA+ positively selected. CDR3: CAWRPGNSYEQYF. The CDR3 bases are TGTGCCTGGCGTCCCGGGAACTCTTACGAGCAGTACTTC.